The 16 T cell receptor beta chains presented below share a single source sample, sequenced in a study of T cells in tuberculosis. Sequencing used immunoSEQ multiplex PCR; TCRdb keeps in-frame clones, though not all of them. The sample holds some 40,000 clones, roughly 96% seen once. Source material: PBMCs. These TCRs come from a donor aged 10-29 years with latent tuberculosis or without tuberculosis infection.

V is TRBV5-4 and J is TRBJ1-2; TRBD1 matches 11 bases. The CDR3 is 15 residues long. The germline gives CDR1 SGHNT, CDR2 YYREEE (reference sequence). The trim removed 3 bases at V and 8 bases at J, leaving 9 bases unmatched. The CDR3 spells CASSSPGQGGAGYTF. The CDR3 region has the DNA TGTGCCAGCAGCTCACCGGGACAGGGGGGAGCGGGCTACACCTTC.

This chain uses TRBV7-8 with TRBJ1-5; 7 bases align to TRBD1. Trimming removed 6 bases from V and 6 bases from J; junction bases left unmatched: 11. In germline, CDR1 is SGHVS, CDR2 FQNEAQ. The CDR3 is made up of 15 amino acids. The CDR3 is CASSTPQGLTQPQHF. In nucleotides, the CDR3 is TGTGCCAGCAGTACACCACAGGGGTTGACTCAGCCCCAGCATTTT.

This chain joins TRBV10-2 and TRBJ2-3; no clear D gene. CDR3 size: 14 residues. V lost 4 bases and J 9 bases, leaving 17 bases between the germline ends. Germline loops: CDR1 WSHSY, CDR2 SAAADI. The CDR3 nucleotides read TGCGCCAGCAGTGCGTGGTACCAACCAGCGACGCAGTATTTT. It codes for CASSAWYQPATQYF.

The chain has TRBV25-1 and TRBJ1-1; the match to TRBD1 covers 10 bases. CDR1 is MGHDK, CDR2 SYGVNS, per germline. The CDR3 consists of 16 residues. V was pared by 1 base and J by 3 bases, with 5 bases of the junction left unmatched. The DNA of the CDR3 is TGTGCCAGCAGTGAATTAAGGGACAGGGGAGACACTGAAGCTTTCTTT. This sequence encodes CASSELRDRGDTEAFF.

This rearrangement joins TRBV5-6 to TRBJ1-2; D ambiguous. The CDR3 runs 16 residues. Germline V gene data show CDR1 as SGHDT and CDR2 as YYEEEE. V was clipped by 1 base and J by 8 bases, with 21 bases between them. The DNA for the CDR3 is TGTGCCAGCAGCTTGAAGGCACCTAGCCAGCGACAAGGCTACACCTTC. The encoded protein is CASSLKAPSQRQGYTF.

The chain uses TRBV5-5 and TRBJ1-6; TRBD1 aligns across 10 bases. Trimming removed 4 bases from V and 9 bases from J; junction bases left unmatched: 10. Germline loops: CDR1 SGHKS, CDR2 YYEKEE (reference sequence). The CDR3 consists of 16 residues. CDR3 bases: TGTGCCAGCAGCGCTAAGGGACAGGGGAAAAGTTCACCCCTCCACTTT. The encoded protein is CASSAKGQGKSSPLHF.

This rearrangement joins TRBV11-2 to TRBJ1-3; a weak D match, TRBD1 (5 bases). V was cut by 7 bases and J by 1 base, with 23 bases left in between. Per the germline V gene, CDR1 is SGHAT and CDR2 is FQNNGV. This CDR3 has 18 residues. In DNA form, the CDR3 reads TGTGCCAGCACCAAACAATGGGGGGGGGATGAGTCTGGAAACACCATATATTTT. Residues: CASTKQWGGDESGNTIYF.

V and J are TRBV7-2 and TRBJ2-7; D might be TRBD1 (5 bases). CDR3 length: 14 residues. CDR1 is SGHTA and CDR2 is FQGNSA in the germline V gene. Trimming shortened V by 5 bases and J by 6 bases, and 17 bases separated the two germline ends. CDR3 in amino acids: CASSPRAPEVEQYF. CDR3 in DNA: TGTGCCAGCAGCCCCAGGGCCCCCGAGGTCGAGCAGTACTTC.

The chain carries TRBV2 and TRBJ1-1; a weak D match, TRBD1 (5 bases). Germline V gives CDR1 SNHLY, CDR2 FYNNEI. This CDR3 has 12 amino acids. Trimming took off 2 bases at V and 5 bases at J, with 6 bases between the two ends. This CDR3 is CASSEQGTEAFF. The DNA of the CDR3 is TGTGCCAGCAGTGAACAGGGAACTGAAGCTTTCTTT. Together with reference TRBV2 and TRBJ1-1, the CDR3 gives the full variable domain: EPEVTQTPSHQVTQMGQEVILRCVPISNHLYFYWYRQILGQKVEFLVSFYNNEISEKSEIFDDQFSVERPDGSNFTLKIRSTKLEDSAMYFCASSEQGTEAFFGQGTRLTVV.

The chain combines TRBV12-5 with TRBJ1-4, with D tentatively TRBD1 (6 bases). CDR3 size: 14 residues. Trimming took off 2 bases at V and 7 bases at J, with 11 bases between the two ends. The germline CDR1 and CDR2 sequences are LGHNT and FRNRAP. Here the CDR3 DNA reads TGTGCTAGTGGTTTGACAGGGCTGTTTGAAAAACTGTTTTTT. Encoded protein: CASGLTGLFEKLFF.

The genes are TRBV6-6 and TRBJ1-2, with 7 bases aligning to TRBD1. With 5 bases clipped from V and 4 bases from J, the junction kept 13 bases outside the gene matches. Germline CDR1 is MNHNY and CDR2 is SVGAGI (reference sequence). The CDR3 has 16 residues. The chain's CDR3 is CASSRDRGRIFYGYTF. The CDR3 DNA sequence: TGTGCCAGCAGTCGGGACAGAGGTAGGATCTTCTATGGCTACACCTTC.

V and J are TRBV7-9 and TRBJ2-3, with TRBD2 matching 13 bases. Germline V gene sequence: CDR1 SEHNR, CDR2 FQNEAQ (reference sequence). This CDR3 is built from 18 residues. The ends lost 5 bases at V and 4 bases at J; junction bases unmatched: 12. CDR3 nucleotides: TGTGCCAGCAGCGAATATAGGGGAACTAGCGGGGGGGCAGATACGCAGTATTTT. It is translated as CASSEYRGTSGGADTQYF.

Here the CDR3 DNA reads TGTGCCAGCAGTTTTTGGGGGGCTGAAGCTTTCTTT. Encoded protein: CASSFWGAEAFF. The genes are TRBV27 and TRBJ1-1, with D possibly TRBD1 on 5 matching bases. The length of the CDR3 is 12 residues. V was clipped by 3 bases and J by 6 bases, with 8 bases between them. Per germline, CDR1 MNHEY and CDR2 SMNVEV (reference sequence).

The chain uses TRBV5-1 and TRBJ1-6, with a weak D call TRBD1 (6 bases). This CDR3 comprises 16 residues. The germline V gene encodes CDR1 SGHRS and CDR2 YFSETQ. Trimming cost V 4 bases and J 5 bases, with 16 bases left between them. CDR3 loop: CASSVTGTTNNSPLHF. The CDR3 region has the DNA TGCGCCAGCAGCGTCACCGGGACAACGAATAATTCACCCCTCCACTTT.

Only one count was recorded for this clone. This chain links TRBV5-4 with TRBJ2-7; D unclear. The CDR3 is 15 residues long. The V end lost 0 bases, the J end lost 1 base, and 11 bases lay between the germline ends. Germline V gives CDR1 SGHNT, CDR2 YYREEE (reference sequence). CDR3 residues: CASSLGSRSSYEQYF. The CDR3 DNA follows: TGTGCCAGCAGCTTGGGGTCACGCAGTTCCTACGAGCAGTACTTC.

As DNA, the CDR3 is TGTGCCAGCAGCTTAGATAGGGGTGGCACTGAAGCTTTCTTT. Amino acid sequence: CASSLDRGGTEAFF. The V and J genes are TRBV7-2 and TRBJ1-1, with TRBD1 as a possible D gene (5 bases). CDR1 SGHTA and CDR2 FQGNSA come from the germline V gene. Trimming removed 1 base from V and 4 bases from J, with 10 bases in between. The CDR3 is 14 residues long.